The rows below give T cell receptor beta chains drawn from one sample of a study of T cell responses to AZD1222 COVID-19 vaccine. TCRdb keeps only in-frame clones here, not all; method: immunoSEQ multiplex PCR. The sample lists about 130,000 clones, 85% to 90% occurring once. Sequenced here: peripheral blood, sampled on day 0 of AZD1222 vaccination. The receptors come from an adult in good health. Both conserved end residues are part of each CDR3. The D gene is left open where the match is weak. Rows may omit the clone size; those that give it use once, few, many or a size class.

size	J	D	V	DNA	CDR3
NA	TRBJ2-5	NA	TRBV7-8	TGTGCCAGCAGCTTCTCGTCGGCAGGGGTGGAGGGTAGGGGTCGTGGTACCCAGTACTTC	CASSFSSAGVEGRGRGTQYF
many	TRBJ2-1	TRBD2	TRBV2	TGTGCCAGCAGTGGATGGACTAGCGGGGGCACTTTTAATGAGCAGTTCTTC	CASSGWTSGGTFNEQFF
once	TRBJ1-6	TRBD1	TRBV19	TGTGCCACAACCCGGGACAGCTATAATTCACCCCTCCACTTT	CATTRDSYNSPLHF
NA	TRBJ2-3	NA	TRBV20-1	TGCAGTGCTCTACTGACAGATACGCAGTATTTT	CSALLTDTQYF
NA	TRBJ2-7	NA	TRBV6-2/TRBV6-3	TGTGCCAGCAGTTATAGCCCGGACAGCCTCTACGAGCAGTACTTC	CASSYSPDSLYEQYF
NA	TRBJ1-5	NA	TRBV28	TGTGCCAGCAGTTATCAGGGGCTAGGACAGCCCCAGCATTTT	CASSYQGLGQPQHF
once	TRBJ2-3	NA	TRBV27	TGTGCCAGCAGTTTAATGGGGGGCGCGGATACGCAGTATTTT	CASSLMGGADTQYF
few	TRBJ1-2	NA	TRBV7-2	TGTGCCAGCAGCTCCCCCGAGGAGGCGGGACATACCTATTACTATGGCTACACCTTC	CASSSPEEAGHTYYYGYTF
NA	TRBJ2-2	TRBD2	TRBV28	TGTGCCAGCAAGGGCGGGGGGCCGAACACCGGGGAGCTGTTTTTT	CASKGGGPNTGELFF
NA	TRBJ1-4	NA	TRBV18	TGTGCCAGCTCACCCACGGGGGGGACTAATGAAAAACTGTTTTTT	CASSPTGGTNEKLFF
NA	TRBJ1-3	NA	TRBV27	TGTGCCAGTAGCCCGGGGAACTCTGGAAACACCATATATTTT	CASSPGNSGNTIYF
NA	TRBJ1-4	NA	TRBV28	TGTGCCAGCAGACTAGAGACGGGAGTCAATGAAAAACTGTTTTTT	CASRLETGVNEKLFF
NA	TRBJ2-3	NA	TRBV18	TGTGCCAGCTCACCGATAGATTGGAGGGACACAGATACGCAGTATTTT	CASSPIDWRDTDTQYF
NA	TRBJ1-2	NA	TRBV6-6	TGTGCCAGCAGTTACGAGGGGGACTATGGCTACACCTTC	CASSYEGDYGYTF
NA	TRBJ1-2	NA	TRBV28	TGTGCCAGCAGTTCCCCGGGGAACTATGGCTACACCTTC	CASSSPGNYGYTF